This entry concerns a single TCR beta chain. This clonotype was counted a few times. What antigen it recognizes has not been identified. The record has no base qualities; no much larger clone is one base away. Preparation of the library involved 5' RACE. The sequencer listed for this sample is Illumina HiSeq 2500. The second PCR ran for about 6 to 11 cycles and used a J-beta primer mix along with a sample-barcoded 5' primer. A template-switch 5' adaptor carrying 12 random nucleotides introduced a unique molecular identifier onto each TCR beta cDNA molecule. At least 2.5 million CDR3-containing paired-end reads were obtained from each sample. The Mint cDNA synthesis kit, primed by a TRBC-specific oligonucleotide, was used to synthesize first-strand cDNA from all RNA. After uracil-DNA glycosylase treatment, a first 18-cycle PCR used universal primers M1SS and BC2_uni_R on all cDNA. As for the authors' bioinformatics: Each sample was normalized by randomly selecting 1 million high-quality reads, each carrying a distinct molecular identifier. Instead of being binned into consensus sequences, reads with shared molecular identifiers were discarded. CDR3 identification, clonotype clustering and error correction used MiTCR with a Q25 quality threshold and the strictest error-elimination algorithm. A nonparametric unseen species model with Euler transformation was used to estimate lower-bound total TCR beta diversity. In TCRdb, the public reads were trimmed at Q25 with fastp and aligned with MiXCR, with productive beta chains retained. Each CDR3 protein appears once, grouped with its most common genes and DNA. The V and J calls, along with clone size, are taken from TCRdb and not from the paper's own processing. The sample has about 1.6 million distinct CDR3 sequences on record, roughly 32% of them singletons. The ten largest clones take up about 10% of the sample.

These data are taken from a study of blood T cells in healthy people across ages (dated by TCRdb to the mid-2010s). As for the study more broadly: Template switching captured roughly one uniquely barcoded TCR beta cDNA molecule per two T cells in model experiments. Using deep sequencing normalized with unique cDNA molecular identifiers, the study measured how TCR beta repertoire diversity changes with age. Donors were grouped into four age groups: young (average approximately 15 years), middle-aged (roughly 37), aged (around 60) and long-lived (approximately 78). To avoid experimental bias, donors of different ages were distributed randomly across sequencing lanes. Two additional independent replicas of 1 million unique cDNA reads from the same blood draw were analyzed for two donors (one aged 18 to 30 and one aged 80 or older). Points the paper makes about the study in general: Total diversity estimates from one million sequenced T cells were considered lower bounds and underestimates. Compared with the aged group, more naive CD4+ T cells, fewer expanded clones and increased TCR diversity were shown by the long-lived group, suggesting age selection. Since profiling was done on bulk unsorted PBMCs, naive and antigen-experienced compartments could not be conclusively compared. Observed TCR beta diversity per million T cells fell roughly linearly with age, and a significant reduction was already apparent by age roughly 40. There was a strong correlation between observed TCR beta diversity and the percentage of naive T cells measured by flow cytometry. Donor CMV infection status was unknown, potentially confounding age-related changes in expanded clonotypes.

Trimming leaves V shorter by 3 bases and J shorter by 0 bases, with the junction holding 8 bases beyond the gene matches. The CDR3, from cysteine to phenylalanine, totals 16 residues. Just CDR3 DNA is preserved here, 48 bases in frame from base 1. From the germline V gene, CDR1 is SGHRS and CDR2 is YFSETQ. The approximately 40 donors, aged about 6 to 100 years, were systemically healthy Caucasian individuals from Russia. Each donor gave ten milliliters of peripheral blood, drawn into EDTA-treated Vacutainer tubes. PBMCs were isolated by Ficoll-Paque density-gradient centrifugation, with at least 7 million obtained per sample. Trizol reagent was used to extract total RNA from PBMCs, with at least 6 micrograms per sample. The percentages of naive CD45RAhigh/CD27high T cells were determined by flow cytometry on a PBMC aliquot from every donor.

Sequenced: blood. This TCR came from a woman in her twenties or thirties in good health. Rearrangement joined TRBV5-1 to TRBJ2-7, with 8 bases matching TRBD2. The CDR3 has the sequence CASSWAFSGNSYEQYF. The DNA is TGCGCCAGCAGCTGGGCTTTTAGCGGGAACTCCTACGAGCAGTACTTC.